Listed here is a single TCR beta chain. Individual cDNA molecules each received unique molecular identifiers attached to them. TCRdb analysed the 5' RACE reads with MiXCR anew, one entry per CDR3 protein. The sample holds 70,000 or so distinct CDR3 sequences, 9.5% to 13% seen once. The source of the sample is a study of early T cells in non-severe SARS-CoV-2 infection. The germline CDR1 and CDR2 sequences are SEHNR and FQNEAQ (reference sequence). V lost 3 bases and J 0 bases, leaving 18 bases between the germline ends. The length of the CDR3 is 18 residues. The chain carries TRBV7-9 and TRBJ2-1; D is unclear. The sequence was collected from an adult who was a healthcare worker with PCR-confirmed SARS-CoV-2 infection or an uninfected control (not recorded which). Sequencing used whole blood, obtained at baseline. The chain's CDR3 is CASSFDPYRVASYNEQFF. Written as DNA, the CDR3 is TGTGCCAGCAGCTTTGATCCTTATCGGGTCGCCTCCTACAATGAGCAGTTCTTC.